This T cell receptor (beta chain) was obtained from a study of blood T cell repertoires in COVID-19 (dated by TCRdb to 2020 to 2021). Concerning the study at large: Collaborator samples came from the United States, Italy and Spain and covered acute and convalescent phases of COVID-19. The prospective study material was composed of cDNA or gDNA derived from T cells, B-cell-depleted T cells, or PBMCs. The dataset comprised deeply sampled blood TCRbeta repertoires from subjects exposed to, actively infected with, or recovered from COVID-19. The repertoires were made available in a free public database intended to serve as a resource for research on the immune response to SARS-CoV-2. Samples were obtained from the ongoing ImmuneRACE study (first 160 participants) and from 1,000 to 1,500 subjects provided by 6 global collaborators. The sample metadata nearly always contained a de-identified subject ID, COVID-19 status, age in years and sex. HLA class I and class II types, where available, came from metadata supplied by the sample provider rather than from assay-based typing. Overall study outcomes, separate from this receptor: How much clinical and demographic metadata was included differed by source and by participant, and the metadata was provided uncurated.

In the germline V gene, CDR1 corresponds to MRHNA and CDR2 to SNTAGT. V is trimmed back by 5 bases and J by 4 bases, and the junction contains 8 bases that no gene match accounts for. From cysteine to phenylalanine, the CDR3 is 15 amino acids long. CDR3 DNA is the only sequence kept; it has 45 bases, read in frame from the first base. Comment on this clone: What antigen it recognizes has not been identified. One base away there is no much larger clone; base qualities are not given.

The immunoSEQ Assay, a bias-controlled multiplex PCR, was used to amplify TCRbeta CDR3 regions from genomic DNA. In the paper's pipeline: The number of nucleated cells in each sample was estimated by amplification of reference gene primers within the assay. Sequence reads were collapsed and filtered to measure the absolute abundance of every unique TCRbeta CDR3 rearrangement. Productive Simpson clonality was computed per sample as the square root of Simpson's diversity index over productive rearrangements. TCRdb holds this immuneACCESS table with in-frame rearrangements only. Some clones are missing; in checked studies, unresolved V genes explain under half, and the rest has no known cause. V, J and clone size were drawn from that table, and D and trimming were deduced from the DNA. Within this sample are about 190,000 clones, with more than 85% of them counted one time only. The ten most abundant clones make up approximately 1.1% of the sample.

Each collaborating institution followed its own protocols to collect whole blood in K2EDTA tubes. For TCRbeta analysis, collaborators shipped samples in one of three forms: frozen whole blood, isolated PBMCs, or DNA extracted from either of those sample types. The chain is made from TRBV6-4 and TRBJ1-2, with 9 bases in between that match TRBD1. The sequencing sample was made of peripheral blood. The source is a man aged 30-40 years with acute or convalescent COVID-19. The sequenced DNA: TGTGCCAGCAGTTCCAGGACAGGGGAGACCTATGGCTACACCTTC. This codes for CASSSRTGETYGYTF.